This TCR beta chain was captured by sequencing in a study of blood T cell repertoires in COVID-19. Study summary: Samples taken during acute and convalescent COVID-19 were collected in the United States, Italy and Spain. The analysed material was cDNA or gDNA that came from T cells, B-cell-depleted T cells, or PBMCs.

In the authors' methods: Nucleated cell number was recorded as an estimate derived from reference gene primer amplification. Produced via immunoSEQ multiplex PCR; TCRdb's table is partial and in-frame only. V, J and clone size are taken as reported in that table, and D and trimming were inferred from the DNA itself. The sample consists of 95,000 to 100,000 clones, more than 70% of them appearing once. V lost 8 bases and J lost 3; bases outside the gene matches: 7. Germline V gene data show CDR1 as SNHLY and CDR2 as FYNNEI. This CDR3 region has 14 residues. The chain recombines TRBV2 with TRBJ1-3; 7 bases are a match to TRBD1. The source is a woman younger than 45 with acute or convalescent COVID-19. The sequenced sample was peripheral blood. CDR3 nucleotide sequence: TGTGCCAGCGGAAAGACAGGGCGTGGAAACACCATATATTTT. It encodes CASGKTGRGNTIYF.